A selection of T cell receptor beta chains follows, all from one sample in a study of T cells in Graves' hyperthyroidism and ophthalmopathy. TCRdb processed the multiplex PCR reads anew with MiXCR; each CDR3 protein has one entry. The profile covers approximately 500,000 distinct CDR3 sequences, with roughly 46% appearing a single time and around 7.7% taken by the ten largest. The sequencing input was peripheral blood or thyroid tissue (not recorded which). These receptors originate from a woman aged 18-35 years with Graves' hyperthyroidism. CDR3s leave out the opening cysteine and the closing phenylalanine or tryptophan.

v_call cdr3_aa
TRBV7-2 ASSPWDSLSEAF
TRBV29-1 SVETGVSYEQY
TRBV20-1 SARGDGGHTDTQGLNEKLF
TRBV12-3/TRBV12-4 ASGLVIPLGSGGRKQETQY
TRBV4-3 ASSQTQGYYGYT
TRBV2 AGAGWGNYGYT
TRBV2 ASSVGHYNQETQY
TRBV12-3/TRBV12-4 ASTPRYGELF
TRBV24-1 ATSGTTGLNTGELF
TRBV5-1 ASSLAVSDTEAF
TRBV7-3 ASSLHTDKAYEQY
TRBV11-1 ASSLSDGGAGGAGELF
TRBV12-3/TRBV12-4 ASSPRGRGQGKTEAF
TRBV7-9 ASSPPLKTYEQY
TRBV5-1 ASSLAGVAGQPQH